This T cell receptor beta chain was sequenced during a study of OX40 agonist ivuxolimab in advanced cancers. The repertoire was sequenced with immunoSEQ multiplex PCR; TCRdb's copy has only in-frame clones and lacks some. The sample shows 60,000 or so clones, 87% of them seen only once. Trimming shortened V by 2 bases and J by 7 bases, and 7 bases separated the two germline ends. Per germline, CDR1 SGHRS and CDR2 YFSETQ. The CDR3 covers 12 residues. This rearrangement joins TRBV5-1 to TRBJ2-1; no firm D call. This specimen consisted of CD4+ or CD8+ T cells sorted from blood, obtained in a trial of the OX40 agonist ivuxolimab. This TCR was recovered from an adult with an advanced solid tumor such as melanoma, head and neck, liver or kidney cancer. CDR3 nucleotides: TGCGCCAGCAGCTTTTATCAAAATGAGCAGTTCTTC. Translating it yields CASSFYQNEQFF.